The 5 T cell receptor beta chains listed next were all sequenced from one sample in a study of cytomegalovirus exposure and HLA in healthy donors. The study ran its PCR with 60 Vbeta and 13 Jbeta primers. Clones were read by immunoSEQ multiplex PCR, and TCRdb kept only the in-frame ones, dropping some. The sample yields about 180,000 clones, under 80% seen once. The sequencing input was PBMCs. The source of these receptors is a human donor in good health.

Here the CDR3 reads CASSLTGYSNQPQHF. CDR3 DNA sequence: TGTGCCAGTAGCCTGACAGGCTATAGCAATCAGCCCCAGCATTTT. V gene TRBV19 combines with J gene TRBJ1-5, with D perhaps matching TRBD1 (6 bases). CDR1 is LNHDA and CDR2 is SQIVND in the germline V gene (reference sequence). The CDR3 contains 15 residues. Trimming removed 6 bases at V and 0 bases at J, with 12 bases between. The whole variable domain, filled in from reference TRBV19 and TRBJ1-5, reads DGGITQSPKYLFRKEGQNVTLSCEQNLNHDAMYWYRQDPGQGLRLIYYSQIVNDFQKGDIAEGYSVSREKKESFPLTVTSAQKNPTAFYLCASSLTGYSNQPQHFGDGTRLSIL.

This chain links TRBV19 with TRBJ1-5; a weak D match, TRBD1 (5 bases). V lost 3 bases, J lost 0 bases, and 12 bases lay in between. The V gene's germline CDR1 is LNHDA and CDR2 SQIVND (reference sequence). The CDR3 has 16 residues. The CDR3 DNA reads TGTGCCAGTAGTATCCCCAGGGTGATTAGCAATCAGCCCCAGCATTTT. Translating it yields CASSIPRVISNQPQHF.

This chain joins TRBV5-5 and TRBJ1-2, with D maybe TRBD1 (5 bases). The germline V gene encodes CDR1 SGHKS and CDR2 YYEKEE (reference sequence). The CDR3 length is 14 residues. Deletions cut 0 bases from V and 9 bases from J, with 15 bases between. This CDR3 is CASSLASGISSYTF. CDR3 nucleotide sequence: TGTGCCAGCAGCTTGGCGTCAGGGATTAGTAGCTACACCTTC.

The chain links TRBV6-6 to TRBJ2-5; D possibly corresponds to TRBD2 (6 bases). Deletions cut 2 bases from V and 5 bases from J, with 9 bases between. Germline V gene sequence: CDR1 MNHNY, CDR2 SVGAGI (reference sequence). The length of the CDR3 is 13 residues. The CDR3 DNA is TGTGCCAGCAGTTACACGGGGAGGGAGACCCAGTACTTC. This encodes CASSYTGRETQYF.

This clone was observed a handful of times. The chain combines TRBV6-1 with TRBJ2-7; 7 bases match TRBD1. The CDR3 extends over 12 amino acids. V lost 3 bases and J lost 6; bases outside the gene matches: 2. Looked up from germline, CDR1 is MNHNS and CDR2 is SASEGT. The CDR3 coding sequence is TGTGCCAGCAGTGACTGGGACAGCGAGCAGTACTTC. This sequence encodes CASSDWDSEQYF.